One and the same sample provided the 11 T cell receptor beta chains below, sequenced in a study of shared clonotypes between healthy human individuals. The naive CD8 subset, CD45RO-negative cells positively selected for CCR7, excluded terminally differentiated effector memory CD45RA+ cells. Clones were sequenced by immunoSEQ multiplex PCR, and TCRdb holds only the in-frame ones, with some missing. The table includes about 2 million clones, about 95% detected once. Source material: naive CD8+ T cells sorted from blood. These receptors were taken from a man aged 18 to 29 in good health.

CDR3 in DNA: TGTGCCAGCAGCCAAGATAAGGGGGGGCTTTCAGATACGCAGTATTTT. It specifies CASSQDKGGLSDTQYF. The chain recombines TRBV4-2 with TRBJ2-3; D may be TRBD2 (7 bases). The CDR3 extends over 16 amino acids. Germline V CDR1 and CDR2: LGHNA, YNFKEQ. Trimming stripped 0 bases from V and 4 bases from J, with 14 bases between.

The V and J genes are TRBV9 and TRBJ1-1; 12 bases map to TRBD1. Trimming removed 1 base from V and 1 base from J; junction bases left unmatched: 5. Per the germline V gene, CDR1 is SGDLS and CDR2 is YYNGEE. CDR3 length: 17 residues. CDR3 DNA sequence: TGTGCCAGCAGCGTAACCGGGACAGGGGGCTCGAACACTGAAGCTTTCTTT. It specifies CASSVTGTGGSNTEAFF. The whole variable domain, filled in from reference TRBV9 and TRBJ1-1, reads DSGVTQTPKHLITATGQRVTLRCSPRSGDLSVYWYQQSLDQGLQFLIQYYNGEERAKGNILERFSAQQFPDLHSELNLSSLELGDSALYFCASSVTGTGGSNTEAFFGQGTRLTVV.

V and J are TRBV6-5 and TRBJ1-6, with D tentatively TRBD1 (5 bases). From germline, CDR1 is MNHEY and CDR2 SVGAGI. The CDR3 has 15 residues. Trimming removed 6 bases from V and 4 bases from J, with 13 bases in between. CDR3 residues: CASSQYQGYNSPLHF. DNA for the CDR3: TGTGCCAGCAGCCAATACCAGGGTTATAATTCACCCCTCCACTTT.

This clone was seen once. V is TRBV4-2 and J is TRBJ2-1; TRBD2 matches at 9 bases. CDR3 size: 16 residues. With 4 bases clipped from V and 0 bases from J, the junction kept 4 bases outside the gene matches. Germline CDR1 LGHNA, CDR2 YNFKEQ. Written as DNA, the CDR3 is TGTGCCAGCAGCCCGTCTAGCGGGGACTCCTACAATGAGCAGTTCTTC. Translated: CASSPSSGDSYNEQFF.

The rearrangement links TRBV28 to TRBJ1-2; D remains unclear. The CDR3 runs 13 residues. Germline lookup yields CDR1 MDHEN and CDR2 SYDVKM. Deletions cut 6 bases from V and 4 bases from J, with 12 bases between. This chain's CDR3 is CASRDGLTYGYTF. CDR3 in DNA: TGTGCCAGCAGGGACGGGTTGACCTATGGCTACACCTTC.

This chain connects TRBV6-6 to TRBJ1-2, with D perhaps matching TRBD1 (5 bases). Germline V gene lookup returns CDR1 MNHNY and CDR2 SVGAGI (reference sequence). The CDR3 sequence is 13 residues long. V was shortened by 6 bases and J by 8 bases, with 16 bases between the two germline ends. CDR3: CASSRGTLEGYTF. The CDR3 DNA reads TGTGCCAGCAGCCGAGGGACCTTGGAGGGCTACACCTTC.

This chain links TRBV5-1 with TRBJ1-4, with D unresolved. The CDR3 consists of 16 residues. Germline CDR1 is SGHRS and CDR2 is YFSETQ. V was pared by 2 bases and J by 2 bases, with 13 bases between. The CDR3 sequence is CASSFSSTNTNEKLFF. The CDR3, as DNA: TGCGCCAGCAGCTTTTCGTCGACAAACACTAATGAAAAACTGTTTTTT.

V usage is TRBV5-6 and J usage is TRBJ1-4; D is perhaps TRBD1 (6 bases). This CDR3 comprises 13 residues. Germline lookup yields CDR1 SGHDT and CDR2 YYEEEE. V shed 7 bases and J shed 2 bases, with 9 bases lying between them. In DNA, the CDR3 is TGTGCCAGCGCGACAGGTACTAATGAAAAACTGTTTTTT. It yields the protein CASATGTNEKLFF.

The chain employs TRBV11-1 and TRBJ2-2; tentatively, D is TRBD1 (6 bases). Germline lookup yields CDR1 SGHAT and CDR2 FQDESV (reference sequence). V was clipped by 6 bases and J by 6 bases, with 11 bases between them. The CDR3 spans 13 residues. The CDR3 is CASRDWGPGELFF. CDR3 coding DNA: TGTGCCAGCAGGGACTGGGGGCCCGGGGAGCTGTTTTTT.

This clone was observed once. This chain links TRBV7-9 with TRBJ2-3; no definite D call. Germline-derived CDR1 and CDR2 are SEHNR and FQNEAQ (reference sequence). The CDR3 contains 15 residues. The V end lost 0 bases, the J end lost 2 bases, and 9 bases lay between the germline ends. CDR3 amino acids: CASSLAVTATDTQYF. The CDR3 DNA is TGTGCCAGCAGCTTAGCGGTCACGGCCACAGATACGCAGTATTTT.

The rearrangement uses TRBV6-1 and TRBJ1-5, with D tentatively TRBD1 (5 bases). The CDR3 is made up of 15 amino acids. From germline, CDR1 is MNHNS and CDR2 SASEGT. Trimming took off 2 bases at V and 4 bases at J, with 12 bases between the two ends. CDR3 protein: CASSERGRGNQPQHF. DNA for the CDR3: TGTGCCAGCAGTGAAAGGGGACGAGGAAATCAGCCCCAGCATTTT.